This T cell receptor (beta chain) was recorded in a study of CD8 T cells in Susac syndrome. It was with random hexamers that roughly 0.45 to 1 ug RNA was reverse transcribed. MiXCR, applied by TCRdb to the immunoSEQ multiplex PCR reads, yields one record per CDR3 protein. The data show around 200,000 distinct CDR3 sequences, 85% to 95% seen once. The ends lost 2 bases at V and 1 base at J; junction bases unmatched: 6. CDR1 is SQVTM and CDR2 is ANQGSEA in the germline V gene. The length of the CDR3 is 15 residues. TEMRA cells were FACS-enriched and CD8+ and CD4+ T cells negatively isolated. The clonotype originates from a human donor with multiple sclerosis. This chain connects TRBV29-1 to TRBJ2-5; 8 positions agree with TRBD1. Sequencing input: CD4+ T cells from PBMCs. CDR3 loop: CSVERQGAAQETQYF. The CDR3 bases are TGCAGCGTTGAAAGGCAGGGGGCAGCCCAAGAGACCCAGTACTTC.